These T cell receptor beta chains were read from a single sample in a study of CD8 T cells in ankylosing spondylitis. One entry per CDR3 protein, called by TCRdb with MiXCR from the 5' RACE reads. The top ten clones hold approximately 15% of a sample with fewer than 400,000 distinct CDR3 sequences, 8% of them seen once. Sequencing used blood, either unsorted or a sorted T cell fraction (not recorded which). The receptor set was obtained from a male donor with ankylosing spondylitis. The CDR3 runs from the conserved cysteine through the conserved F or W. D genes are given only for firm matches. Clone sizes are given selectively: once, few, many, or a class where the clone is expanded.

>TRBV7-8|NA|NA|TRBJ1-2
TGTGCCAGCAGCTTATGGGGAGGCTATGGCTACACCTTC
CASSLWGGYGYTF
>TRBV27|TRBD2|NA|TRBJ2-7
TGTGCCAGCAGTTCCCCGGCGGGAGAGACCTACGAGCAGTACTTC
CASSSPAGETYEQYF
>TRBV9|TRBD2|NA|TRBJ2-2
TGTGCCAGCAGGCGACTAGCGGGAAACACCGGGGAGCTGTTTTTT
CASRRLAGNTGELFF
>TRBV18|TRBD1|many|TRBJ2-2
TGTGCCAGCTCACCAAGACAGGGGAACACCGGGGAGCTGTTTTTT
CASSPRQGNTGELFF
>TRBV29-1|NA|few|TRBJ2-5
TGCAGCGTTGAACCATCCGCACTCCAAGAGACCCAGTACTTC
CSVEPSALQETQYF
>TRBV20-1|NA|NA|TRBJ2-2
TGCAGTGCTAGTGGGCCCTACACCGGGGAGCTGTTTTTT
CSASGPYTGELFF
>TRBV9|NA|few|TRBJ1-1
TGTGCCAGCGAGACGATTGGCGGGAACACTGAAGCTTTCTTT
CASETIGGNTEAFF
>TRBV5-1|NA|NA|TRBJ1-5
TGCGCCAGCAGCTTGACGCTGGATCAGCCCCAGCATTTT
CASSLTLDQPQHF
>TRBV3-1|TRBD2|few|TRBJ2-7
TGTGCCAGCAGCCACCGCGGGAGGGCTGGTGAGCAGTACTTC
CASSHRGRAGEQYF
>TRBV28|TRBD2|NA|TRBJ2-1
TGTGCCAGCAGTTACGCGGGAGTGGGAATTGATGAGCAGTTCTTC
CASSYAGVGIDEQFF
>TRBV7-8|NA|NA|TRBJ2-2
TGTGCCAGCAGCTTAGTGCGGGGCGGGGAGCTGTTTTTT
CASSLVRGGELFF
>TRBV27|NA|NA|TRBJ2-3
TGTGCCAGCAGTCATGCTAGCACAGATACGCAGTATTTT
CASSHASTDTQYF
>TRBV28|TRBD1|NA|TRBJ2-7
TGTGCCAGCAATCCTCCGGGACAGACCGACGAGCAGTACTTC
CASNPPGQTDEQYF
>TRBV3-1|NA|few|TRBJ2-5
TGTGCCAGCAACCTAGCGTTCGGGGAGACCCAGTACTTC
CASNLAFGETQYF
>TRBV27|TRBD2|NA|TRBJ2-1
TGTGCCAGCAGTATAGCGGGAGAGCGGAATGAGCAGTTCTTC
CASSIAGERNEQFF
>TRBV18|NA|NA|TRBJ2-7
TGTGCCACCACCGCGGCAGGAGTGTTGAGGGAGCAGTACTTC
CATTAAGVLREQYF
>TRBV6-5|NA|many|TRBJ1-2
TGTGCCAGCAGTTACTCCGGGCAGGGGATTGGTTTGCGGGGCTACACCTTC
CASSYSGQGIGLRGYTF
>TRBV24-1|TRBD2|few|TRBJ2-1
TGTGCCACCAGTGACCCCGGGACTAGTCATGACGCTGAGCAGTTCTTC
CATSDPGTSHDAEQFF
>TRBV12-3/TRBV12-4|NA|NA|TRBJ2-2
TGTGCCAGCAGTTTTCACCCCCCTCCCCGGGTCACCGGGGAGCTGTTTTTT
CASSFHPPPRVTGELFF
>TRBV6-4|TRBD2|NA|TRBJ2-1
TGTGCCAGCAGTGAAGTAGCGGGACTACTTAGATACAATGAGCAGTTCTTC
CASSEVAGLLRYNEQFF
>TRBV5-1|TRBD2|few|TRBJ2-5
TGCGCCAGCAGCTTGGAGGCTAGCGGGAGATTGGAGACCCAGTACTTC
CASSLEASGRLETQYF
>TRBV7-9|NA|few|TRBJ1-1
TGTGCCAGCAGTAAAGGACAGAGCAGGGACACTGAAGCTTTCTTT
CASSKGQSRDTEAFF
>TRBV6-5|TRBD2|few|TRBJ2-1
TGTGCCAGCAGTTACGACACTAGCGGGAGCCGGATTTCCTACAATGAGCAGTTCTTC
CASSYDTSGSRISYNEQFF
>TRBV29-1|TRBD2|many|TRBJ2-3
TGCAGCGTTGAAACTAGCGGGAGTTCAACGCAGTATTTT
CSVETSGSSTQYF
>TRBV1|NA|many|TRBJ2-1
TGCACCAGCAGCCAGATAGCCCACAACGGCTACAATGAGCAGTTCTTC
CTSSQIAHNGYNEQFF
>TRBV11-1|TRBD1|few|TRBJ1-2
TGTGCCAGCAGCCGGACAGGGTATGGGTATGGCTACACCTTC
CASSRTGYGYGYTF
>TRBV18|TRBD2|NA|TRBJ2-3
TGTGCCAGCTCACGAACTAGCGGGACCCCAGATACGCAGTATTTT
CASSRTSGTPDTQYF
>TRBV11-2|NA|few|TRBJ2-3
TGTGCCAGCAGCTCACCTGGAGGGGTGAGCACAGATACGCAGTATTTT
CASSSPGGVSTDTQYF
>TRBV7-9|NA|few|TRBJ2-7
TGTGCCAGCAGCCCCACTACAGGACCCTACGAGCGGTACTTC
CASSPTTGPYERYF
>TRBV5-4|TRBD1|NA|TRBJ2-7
TGTGCCAGCAGCTCCGGGACAGGGCTCGAGCAGTACTTC
CASSSGTGLEQYF
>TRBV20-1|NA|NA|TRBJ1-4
TGCAGTGCTAGATTAAATGAAAAACTGTTTTTT
CSARLNEKLFF
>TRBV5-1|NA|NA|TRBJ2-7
TGCGCCAGCAGCCTAAATAGGCTAGCCTACGAGCAGTACTTC
CASSLNRLAYEQYF
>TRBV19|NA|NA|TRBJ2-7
TGTGCCAGTAGCCTTCGGTCGGGCGAGCAGTACTTC
CASSLRSGEQYF
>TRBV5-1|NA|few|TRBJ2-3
TGCGCCAGCAGCTCCTCCGTGGGTGGTACAGATACGCAGTATTTT
CASSSSVGGTDTQYF
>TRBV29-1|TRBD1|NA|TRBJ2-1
TGCAGCGTTGCAAGGACAGGGGCAAACAATGAGCAGTTCTTC
CSVARTGANNEQFF
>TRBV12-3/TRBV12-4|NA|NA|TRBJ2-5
TGTGCCAGCACCCTATCGGGCGGGCGAGAGACCCAGTACTTC
CASTLSGGRETQYF
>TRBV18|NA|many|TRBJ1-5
TGTGCCAGCTCACCGTCCGACAGAAATCAGCCCCAGCATTTT
CASSPSDRNQPQHF
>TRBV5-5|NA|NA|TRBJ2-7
TGTGCCAGCAGCTTGTATAATCTCCCAGGGGTCAACGAGCAGTACTTC
CASSLYNLPGVNEQYF
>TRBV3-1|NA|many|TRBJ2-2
TGTGCCAGCAGCTCATATTCCACCGGGGAGCTGTTTTTT
CASSSYSTGELFF
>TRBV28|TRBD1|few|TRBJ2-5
TGTGCCAGCAGTTTAAATAGGGGGCTCCAAGAGACCCAGTACTTC
CASSLNRGLQETQYF
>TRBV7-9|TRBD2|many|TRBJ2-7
TGTGCCAGCAGCTCGGGGACTAGCCGCGAGCAGTACTTC
CASSSGTSREQYF
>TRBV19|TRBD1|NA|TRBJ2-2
TGTGCCAGTAGCACTGGGACAGCGGACACCGGGGAGCTGTTTTTT
CASSTGTADTGELFF
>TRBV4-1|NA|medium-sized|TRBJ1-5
TGCGCCAGCAGGAGTACTACCAATAGCAATCAGCCCCAGCATTTT
CASRSTTNSNQPQHF
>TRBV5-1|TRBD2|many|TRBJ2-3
TGCGCCAGCAGCTTGGGTCCTAGCGGGAGCTACACAGATACGCAGTATTTT
CASSLGPSGSYTDTQYF
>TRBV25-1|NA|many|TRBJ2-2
TGTGCCAGCAGTGATCGCACCGGGGAGCTGTTTTTT
CASSDRTGELFF
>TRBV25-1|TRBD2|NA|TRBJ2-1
TGTGCCAGCAGTGGATTCCTAGCGGGAACATTCAATGAGCAGTTCTTC
CASSGFLAGTFNEQFF
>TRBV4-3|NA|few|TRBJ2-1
TGCGCCAGCAGCCAAGCAGTGCAGGGGATGGATAATGAGCAGTTCTTC
CASSQAVQGMDNEQFF
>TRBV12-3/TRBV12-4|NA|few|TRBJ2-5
TGTGCCAGTAGTGCCGTCAGGGCCGAGACCCAGTACTTC
CASSAVRAETQYF
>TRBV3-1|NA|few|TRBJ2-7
TGTGCCAGCAGCCACAGGCACTACGAGCAGTACTTC
CASSHRHYEQYF
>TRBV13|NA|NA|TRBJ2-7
TGTGCCAGCCCCTTTTTGGGTAGGTCCTACGAGCAGTACTTC
CASPFLGRSYEQYF
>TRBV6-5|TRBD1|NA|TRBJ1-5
TGTGCCAGCAGTTTATCGACAGGGGGCAAGCCCCAGCATTTT
CASSLSTGGKPQHF
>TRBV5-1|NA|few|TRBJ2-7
TGCGCCAGCAGCGACCAGAGGAGTAGGGGGTCCTACGAGCAGTACTTC
CASSDQRSRGSYEQYF
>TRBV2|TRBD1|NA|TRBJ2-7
TGTGCCAGCAGTCCCGGGACAGGGGTGTGGGAGCAGTACTTC
CASSPGTGVWEQYF
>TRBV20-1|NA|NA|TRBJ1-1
TGCAGTGCCGGCAGAAACACTGAAGCTTTCTTT
CSAGRNTEAFF
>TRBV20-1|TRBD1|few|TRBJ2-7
TGCAGTGCTGAGACAGGGATCGGTTACGAGCAGTACTTC
CSAETGIGYEQYF
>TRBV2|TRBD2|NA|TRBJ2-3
TGTGCCAGCAACCAACTAGCGGGAGCCAAAGATACGCAGTATTTT
CASNQLAGAKDTQYF
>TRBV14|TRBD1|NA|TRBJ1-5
TGTGCCAGCAGCCAAGACGGACAGGGTAGCAATCAGCCCCAGCATTTT
CASSQDGQGSNQPQHF
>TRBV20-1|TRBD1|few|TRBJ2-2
TGCAGTTTCGGACAGGACAACACCGGGGAGCTGTTTTTT
CSFGQDNTGELFF
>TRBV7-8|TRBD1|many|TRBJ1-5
TGTGCCAGCAGCGCAGGGACAGTCCTTAGCAATCAGCCCCAGCATTTT
CASSAGTVLSNQPQHF